This record looks at one T cell receptor (beta chain) sequence and its context. Its antigen is still unknown. The sample originates from a study of shared clonotypes between healthy human individuals. The study, taken as a whole, reports: Relative to their counterparts shared across all four donors, non-shared clonotypes exhibited diminished generation probabilities.

TCRdb keeps only in-frame clones here, not all; method: immunoSEQ multiplex PCR. The table has 1.5 million to 2.5 million clones, about 94% seen once; the top ten hold 0.9% to 1.5%. The ends lost 2 bases at V and 0 bases at J; junction bases unmatched: 8. The CDR3 totals 16 residues. The germline gives CDR1 GTSNPN, CDR2 SVGIG (reference sequence). CD45RO-negative, CCR7-positively selected cells formed the naive CD8 fraction, excluding terminally differentiated effector memory CD45RA+ cells. The chain joins TRBV30 to TRBJ2-7; 9 nucleotides align to TRBD2. The sequenced sample was naive CD8+ T cells sorted from blood. This TCR was recovered from a young man in good health. CDR3 sequence reads: CAWSPLAGPSSYEQYF. The CDR3, as DNA: TGTGCCTGGAGTCCCCTAGCGGGGCCAAGCTCCTACGAGCAGTACTTC. Full variable domain (missing parts from reference TRBV30 and TRBJ2-7): SQTIHQWPATLVQPVGSPLSLECTVEGTSNPNLYWYRQAAGRGLQLLFYSVGIGQISSEVPQNLSASRPQDRQFILSSKKLLLSDSGFYLCAWSPLAGPSSYEQYFGPGTRLTVT.